These 15 T cell receptor beta chains share one sample of origin, sequenced in a study of shared clonotypes between healthy human individuals. Measured with immunoSEQ multiplex PCR; TCRdb has only the in-frame clones, and not every one. Of 180,000 or so clones in the sample, about 93% were seen once. Sequenced input: naive CD4+ T cells sorted from blood. Subset specified: CD45RA+ positively selected. These receptors all come from a woman in her thirties in good health.

V usage is TRBV29-1 and J usage is TRBJ2-5; TRBD1 might be the D (5 bases). The length of the CDR3 is 12 residues. V was pared by 7 bases and J by 4 bases, with 13 bases between. Germline V gene lookup returns CDR1 SQVTM and CDR2 ANQGSEA. The CDR3 DNA reads TGCAGCGCCCAAGGGGTCGGAGAGACCCAGTACTTC. It yields the protein CSAQGVGETQYF. The whole variable domain, filled in from reference TRBV29-1 and TRBJ2-5, reads SAVISQKPSRDICQRGTSLTIQCQVDSQVTMMFWYRQQPGQSLTLIATANQGSEATYESGFVIDKFPISRPNLTFSTLTVSNMSPEDSSIYLCSAQGVGETQYFGPGTRLLVL.

The chain links TRBV7-3 to TRBJ2-5; D may be TRBD2 (5 bases). CDR3 size: 14 residues. CDR1 is SGHTA, CDR2 FQGTGA, per germline. V was shortened by 2 bases and J by 1 base, with 8 bases between the two germline ends. Here the CDR3 reads CASSLVAFQETQYF. The CDR3 DNA reads TGTGCCAGCAGCTTAGTAGCGTTCCAAGAGACCCAGTACTTC. Complete variable domain (other parts from reference TRBV7-3 and TRBJ2-5): GAGVSQTPSNKVTEKGKYVELRCDPISGHTALYWYRQSLGQGPEFLIYFQGTGAADDSGLPNDRFFAVRPEGSVSTLKIQRTERGDSAVYLCASSLVAFQETQYFGPGTRLLVL.

This chain connects TRBV5-6 to TRBJ1-5; TRBD1 might be the D (5 bases). The CDR3 has 15 amino acids. The germline V gene has CDR1 SGHDT and CDR2 YYEEEE. With 4 bases removed from V and 2 bases from J, the gap between germline ends came to 13 bases. The CDR3 here is CASSRWGEGNQPQHF. CDR3 bases: TGTGCCAGCAGCCGGTGGGGCGAGGGCAATCAGCCCCAGCATTTT.

V is TRBV2 and J is TRBJ2-1, with 8 bases identical to TRBD2. The junction had 3 bases not matched to a gene; V was cut back by 6 bases and J by 5 bases. CDR1 SNHLY and CDR2 FYNNEI come from the germline V gene. The CDR3 is 13 residues long. In DNA, the CDR3 is TGTGCCAGCAGCCAGCGGGAGAACAATGAGCAGTTCTTC. It codes for CASSQRENNEQFF.

V usage is TRBV7-9 and J usage is TRBJ1-1; weak D call: TRBD1 (5 bases). This CDR3 has 15 residues. Germline CDR1 and CDR2: SEHNR and FQNEAQ (reference sequence). The V gene lost 3 bases and the J gene lost 4 bases, with 15 bases spanning the gap. The CDR3: CASSLGVNVATEAFF. Written as DNA, the CDR3 is TGTGCCAGCAGCTTGGGGGTCAACGTGGCCACTGAAGCTTTCTTT.

The CDR3, as DNA: TGTGCCAGCAGCCAAGATTATGGTTTAGGGGGGCTTGTAACTGAAGCTTTCTTT. Translation: CASSQDYGLGGLVTEAFF. V is TRBV14 and J is TRBJ1-1; perhaps TRBD1 as D (6 bases). The V and J ends lost 0 bases and 5 bases respectively, with 22 bases between them. CDR1 and CDR2 from the germline V gene are SGHDN and FVKESK. This CDR3 comprises 18 residues.

The chain couples TRBV28 to TRBJ1-4; D gene ambiguous. CDR3 length equals 15 residues. Germline V gene sequence: CDR1 MDHEN, CDR2 SYDVKM. The V end was cut by 5 bases, the J end by 5 bases, with 15 bases between. CDR3: CASSPRTDYNEKLFF. CDR3 nucleotides: TGTGCCAGCAGTCCTCGGACGGACTACAATGAAAAACTGTTTTTT.

V and J are TRBV5-1 and TRBJ2-1; the D gene is possibly TRBD2 (5 bases). Trimming removed 4 bases at V and 8 bases at J, with 10 bases between. CDR1 is SGHRS and CDR2 is YFSETQ in the germline V gene. This CDR3 is 12 amino acids long. CDR3 nucleotide sequence: TGCGCCAGCAGCGGGCCCGGGGATGAGCAGTTCTTC. Its translation is CASSGPGDEQFF.

The chain is built from TRBV21-1 and TRBJ2-5; the DNA was not compared with TRBD1, the D call given in the table. TRBV21-1 is listed as a pseudogene. The length of the CDR3 is 14 residues. DNA for the CDR3: TGTGCCAGCAGCAGACCCTGCAGGGGAGAGACCCAGTACTTC. Translation gives CASSRPCRGETQYF.

Worth noting for this clone: Distinct nucleotide sequences in the sample also encode this CDR3. This chain's CDR3 is CASSTPGETQYF. The DNA for the CDR3 is TGTGCCAGCAGCACCCCCGGCGAGACCCAGTACTTC. The chain links TRBV6-6 to TRBJ2-5; D ambiguous. CDR1 is MNHNY, CDR2 SVGAGI, per germline (reference sequence). The CDR3 contains 12 residues. Between the trimmed V and J ends, which lost 6 bases and 5 bases, there was a span of 10 bases.

This sequence joins TRBV28 and TRBJ1-2, with 7 bases fitting TRBD1. The CDR3 length is 12 residues. J lost 14 bases, V lost 8 bases, and 14 bases had no gene match. CDR1 and CDR2 from the germline V gene are MDHEN and SYDVKM. DNA for the CDR3: TGTGCCAGCTCGACAGGGTCCTTGGGAGGGACCTTC. This translates into CASSTGSLGGTF.

V usage is TRBV28 and J usage is TRBJ1-5, with no clear D. The CDR3 has 12 amino acids. V was trimmed by 5 bases and J by 7 bases, leaving 9 bases between them. Germline V gene lookup returns CDR1 MDHEN and CDR2 SYDVKM. Written as DNA, the CDR3 is TGTGCCAGCAGTCGACAACTACAGCCCCAGCATTTT. Its protein product is CASSRQLQPQHF.

This rearrangement joins TRBV7-2 to TRBJ1-5, with 10 bases fitting TRBD1. Germline V gene sequence: CDR1 SGHTA, CDR2 FQGNSA. The CDR3 extends over 15 amino acids. With V trimmed by 1 base and J by 4 bases, 1 base remained unmatched. The CDR3 DNA is TGTGCCAGCAGCTTAGGACAGGGGGCAAATCAGCCCCAGCATTTT. Its translation: CASSLGQGANQPQHF.

This chain joins TRBV5-1 and TRBJ2-5, with 7 positions matching TRBD2. The J call is uncertain, as TRBJ2-7 better fits the DNA end. The CDR3 runs 20 residues. Germline loops: CDR1 SGHRS, CDR2 YFSETQ. The DNA for the CDR3 is TGCGCCAGCAGCTTGATCGCAAGCAGTAGATTGCGGGAGATTTCTCACGAGCAGTACTTC. This sequence encodes CASSLIASSRLREISHEQYF.

The chain uses TRBV6-6 and TRBJ1-1; weak D call: TRBD1 (5 bases). From germline, CDR1 is MNHNY and CDR2 SVGAGI (reference sequence). This CDR3 comprises 13 residues. V was shortened by 7 bases and J by 1 base, with 10 bases between the two germline ends. The CDR3 region has the DNA TGTGCCAGCACGGGGCAGCCGAACACTGAAGCTTTCTTT. Its translation: CASTGQPNTEAFF.